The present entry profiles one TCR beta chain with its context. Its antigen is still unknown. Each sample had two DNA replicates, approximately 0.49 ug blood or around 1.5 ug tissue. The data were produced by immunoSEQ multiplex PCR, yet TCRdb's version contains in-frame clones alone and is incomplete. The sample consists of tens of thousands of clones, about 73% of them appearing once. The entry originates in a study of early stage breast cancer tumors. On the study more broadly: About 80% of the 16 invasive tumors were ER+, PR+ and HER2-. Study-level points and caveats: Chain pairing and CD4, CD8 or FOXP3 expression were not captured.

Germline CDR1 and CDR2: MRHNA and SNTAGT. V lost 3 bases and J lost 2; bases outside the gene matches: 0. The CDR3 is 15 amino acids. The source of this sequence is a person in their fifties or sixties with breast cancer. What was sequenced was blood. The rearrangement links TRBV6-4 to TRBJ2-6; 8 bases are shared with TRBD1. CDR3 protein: CASSEQGAGANVLTF. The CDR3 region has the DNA TGTGCCAGCAGTGAACAGGGGGCTGGGGCCAACGTCCTGACTTTC.